This T cell receptor (beta chain) was found in a study of cytomegalovirus exposure and HLA in healthy donors. This clone showed up just once. This table comes from immunoSEQ multiplex PCR, and its TCRdb copy is limited to in-frame clones, with some not included. Of 60,000 to 80,000 clones in the sample, just under 85% are singletons; the top ten hold less than 3%. V shed 4 bases and J shed 7 bases, with 20 bases lying between them. CDR3 size: 16 residues. Germline-derived CDR1 and CDR2 are MGHRA and YSYEKL. What was sequenced was PBMCs. This TCR was sampled from a man aged 25-40 years in good health and CMV-seronegative. The chain couples TRBV4-1 to TRBJ2-1; weak D call: TRBD1 (6 bases). Here the CDR3 reads CASSPNSQGYQNEQFF. The DNA for the CDR3 is TGCGCCAGCAGCCCGAATAGTCAGGGGTATCAGAATGAGCAGTTCTTC.